This entry lists 7 T cell receptor beta chains sequenced from one sample in a study of blood T cell repertoires in COVID-19 (dated by TCRdb to the early 2020s). The library was built by means of the immunoSEQ multiplex PCR assay. The table comes from immuneACCESS by way of TCRdb, which keeps in-frame sequences with V and J called. Part of the clones is missing from these tables; in studies checked, under half for an unresolved V gene and the rest for unknown reasons. This sample gives around 46,000 clones in total; approximately 83% of them show up just once. The ten largest clones add up to around a third of the sample. The source material was peripheral blood. Receptors were obtained from a woman over 75 with COVID-19, enrolled during active disease.

The chain couples TRBV3-1 (or the pseudogene TRBV3-2) to TRBJ2-7; D uncertain. V dropped 3 bases and J dropped 3 bases, with 6 bases sitting between them. The CDR3 is made up of 12 amino acids. The V gene's germline CDR1 is LGHDT and CDR2 YNNKEL (reference sequence). In nucleotides, the CDR3 is TGTGCCAGCAGCCATACAAACTACGAGCAGTACTTC. Its translation is CASSHTNYEQYF.

The chain has TRBV3-1 (or the pseudogene TRBV3-2) and TRBJ1-3, with unresolved D. V was cut by 8 bases and J by 4 bases, with 12 bases left in between. The CDR3 covers 13 residues. Per the germline V gene, CDR1 is LGHDT and CDR2 is YNNKEL (reference sequence). The CDR3 is CASAEAVGNTIYF. CDR3 nucleotides: TGTGCCAGCGCGGAGGCCGTCGGAAACACCATATATTTT.

The chain is built from TRBV5-1 and TRBJ2-3, with TRBD1 as a possible D gene (5 bases). V lost 2 bases, J lost 5 bases, and 12 bases lay in between. CDR1 and CDR2 from the germline V gene are SGHRS and YFSETQ. CDR3 size: 14 residues. In DNA, the CDR3 is TGCGCCAGCAGCTTAGGCCGAAGGGGAGATACGCAGTATTTT. It codes for CASSLGRRGDTQYF.

The chain recombines TRBV5-1 with TRBJ2-7; 11 bases line up with TRBD2. This CDR3 has 15 residues. Germline trimming cut 3 bases from V and 7 bases from J; bases unmatched to any gene: 9. The germline V gene has CDR1 SGHRS and CDR2 YFSETQ. The CDR3 here is CASSSIAGGRVEQYF. Written as DNA, the CDR3 is TGCGCCAGCAGCTCAATAGCGGGAGGGCGAGTGGAGCAGTACTTC.

This sequence joins TRBV28 and TRBJ2-7; maybe TRBD1 (6 bases). With 7 bases removed from V and 2 bases from J, the gap between germline ends came to 15 bases. The CDR3 consists of 14 residues. Germline V lookup: CDR1 MDHEN, CDR2 SYDVKM. This CDR3 is CASTLGGLTYEQYF. The DNA for the CDR3 is TGTGCCAGCACCCTAGGGGGTCTCACCTACGAGCAGTACTTC.

The chain employs TRBV10-3 and TRBJ2-1, with 7 positions matching TRBD2. There are 15 residues in the CDR3. J gave up 0 bases and V 5 bases, and 4 bases lay outside the gene matches. Germline V gene data show CDR1 as ENHRY and CDR2 as SYGVKD. The CDR3 DNA is TGTGCCATCAGTCATCTAGCGGACTCCTACAATGAGCAGTTCTTC. Amino acid sequence: CAISHLADSYNEQFF.

This chain uses TRBV30 with TRBJ1-1; D is possibly TRBD1 (6 bases). The ends were cut back, 0 bases at V and 4 bases at J, with 18 bases in the middle. CDR3 length equals 16 residues. From germline, CDR1 is GTSNPN and CDR2 SVGIG (reference sequence). This CDR3 is CAWSVPREGESTEAFF. CDR3 DNA sequence: TGTGCCTGGAGTGTACCCAGGGAGGGGGAGTCCACTGAAGCTTTCTTT.